The following is a T cell receptor beta chain sequence with its context. Its antigen is unidentified. The data belong to a study of cytomegalovirus exposure and HLA in healthy donors. The CDR3 spans 17 residues. Germline loops: CDR1 SGHNT, CDR2 YYREEE (reference sequence). With V trimmed by 2 bases and J by 0 bases, 7 bases remained unmatched. General observations from the study: Previously analyzed data showed that most TCR beta V segments were productive at a frequency of about 87% or about 30%. Follow-up analysis later connected one missense variant in DCLRE1C with trimming of TCR beta V- and J-genes. It was likely that a cluster of highly shared sequence variants was a sequencing artifact. Cytomegalovirus association was assigned to about 150 TCR beta chains.

Researchers ran the PCR with 60 Vbeta and 13 Jbeta primers. Sequencing was performed with immunoSEQ multiplex PCR; in TCRdb, only in-frame clones are kept and a portion is missing. The sample lists under 130,000 clones; about three quarters were seen once. Sequencing was done on a sample of PBMCs. V usage is TRBV5-4 and J usage is TRBJ2-1; 8 nucleotides line up with TRBD2. This TCR derives from a female donor in good health and CMV-seropositive. The CDR3 protein is CASSFTLAGHSYNEQFF. As DNA, the CDR3 is TGTGCCAGCAGCTTTACCCTAGCGGGCCACTCCTACAATGAGCAGTTCTTC. The full variable domain, completed using reference TRBV5-4 and TRBJ2-1, is ETGVTQSPTHLIKTRGQQVTLRCSSQSGHNTVSWYQQALGQGPQFIFQYYREEENGRGNFPPRFSGLQFPNYSSELNVNALELDDSALYLCASSFTLAGHSYNEQFFGPGTRLTVL.